A single TCR beta chain is shown here with its context. Original handling: For nucleated cells, counts were estimated from reference gene primer amplification. The data were produced by immunoSEQ multiplex PCR, yet TCRdb's version contains in-frame clones alone and is incomplete. V and J calls and clone size come straight from that table; D and trimming were deduced from the DNA. The sample lists about 150,000 clones, roughly 82% occurring once. These data are taken from a study of blood T cell repertoires in COVID-19. Study summary: Whether acute or convalescent, the COVID-19 samples came from the United States, Italy and Spain. Sources were T cells, B-cell-depleted T cells, or PBMCs; the material itself was cDNA or gDNA.

The CDR3 totals 16 residues. Germline CDR1 reads KGHSH; CDR2 reads LQKENI. V was trimmed by 1 base and J by 0 bases, leaving 12 bases between them. The J gene is TRBJ1-1, the V gene TRBV18; maybe TRBD1 (5 bases). The sample consisted of peripheral blood. This receptor was identified in a man aged 65 to 85 with acute or convalescent COVID-19. The CDR3 DNA reads TGTGCCAGCTCACCACTACAGGATTCCGTGAACACTGAAGCTTTCTTT. Translated, it gives CASSPLQDSVNTEAFF. The full variable domain, in which reference TRBV18 and TRBJ1-1 provide the parts outside the CDR3, is NAGVMQNPRHLVRRRGQEARLRCSPMKGHSHVYWYRQLPEEGLKFMVYLQKENIIDESGMPKERFSAEFPKEGPSILRIQQVVRGDSAAYFCASSPLQDSVNTEAFFGQGTRLTVV.